These T cell receptor beta chains were read from a single sample in a study of blood T cell repertoires in COVID-19. Assay used: immunoSEQ multiplex PCR; TCRdb lists only in-frame clones, some missing. Here the sample spans 310,000 or so clones, about nine tenths being singletons. Specimen: PBMCs or T cells enriched from blood (not recorded which). These TCRs come from a woman aged 25 to 39 who had recovered from COVID-19. Each CDR3 is given with its conserved first and last residue. The order of the fields is clone size, J gene, V gene, D gene, CDR3 protein, CDR3 DNA. The D gene is left open where the match is weak. Expanded clones are given a class, and other clones once, few, many or no size at all.

NA,TRBJ2-7,TRBV10-3,TRBD1,CAIRGGQGAEEQYF,TGTGCCATCAGAGGGGGACAGGGGGCGGAGGAGCAGTACTTC
NA,TRBJ1-2,TRBV5-1,TRBD1,CASKATGVTNYGYTF,TGCGCCAGCAAAGCGACAGGGGTGACTAACTATGGCTACACCTTC
NA,TRBJ1-3,TRBV3-1/TRBV3-2,TRBD1,CASSQRQGFPGNTIYF,TGTGCCAGCAGCCAAAGACAGGGTTTCCCTGGAAACACCATATATTTT
few,TRBJ1-6,TRBV6-5,TRBD1,CASTQQQGQVSPLHF,TGTGCCAGCACCCAACAACAAGGACAGGTTTCACCCCTCCACTTT
NA,TRBJ1-2,TRBV15,NA,CATSRGTVEIYGYTF,TGTGCCACCAGCAGAGGGACAGTTGAAATTTATGGCTACACCTTC
NA,TRBJ2-7,TRBV4-2,TRBD2,CASSPSSGSLNEQYF,TGTGCCAGCAGCCCTTCTAGCGGGAGTTTGAACGAGCAGTACTTC
NA,TRBJ2-7,TRBV18,TRBD1,CASSTGVSYEQYF,TGTGCCAGCTCAACAGGGGTTTCCTACGAGCAGTACTTC
NA,TRBJ2-3,TRBV6-5,TRBD2,CASSYSTSAADTQYF,TGTGCCAGCAGTTACTCCACTAGCGCGGCAGATACGCAGTATTTT
NA,TRBJ2-7,TRBV3-1/TRBV3-2,NA,CASSQAGTTSSYEQYF,TGTGCCAGCAGCCAAGCCGGGACAACGAGCTCCTACGAGCAGTACTTC
NA,TRBJ1-3,TRBV5-4,NA,CASQRESGNTIYF,TGTGCCTCCCAACGAGAATCTGGAAACACCATATATTTT
NA,TRBJ2-2,TRBV28,TRBD1,CASIKGQSTGELFF,TGTGCCAGCATTAAGGGACAGTCCACCGGGGAGCTGTTTTTT
many,TRBJ2-3,TRBV5-1,NA,CASKEAGSTDTQYF,TGCGCCAGCAAGGAGGCGGGAAGCACAGATACGCAGTATTTT
NA,TRBJ2-7,TRBV5-5,NA,CASSLESGLSSYEQYF,TGTGCCAGCAGCTTGGAAAGCGGGCTCAGCTCCTACGAGCAGTACTTC
NA,TRBJ1-4,TRBV18,TRBD1,CASSSGTGEGKLFF,TGTGCCAGCTCATCCGGGACAGGGGAGGGAAAACTGTTTTTT
NA,TRBJ1-5,TRBV28,TRBD1,CASSLLVTGDQPQHF,TGTGCCAGCAGTTTATTAGTGACAGGGGATCAGCCCCAGCATTTT
few,TRBJ2-5,TRBV19,TRBD1,CASSPRDRGTQYF,TGTGCCAGTAGTCCTCGTGACAGGGGCACCCAGTACTTC
NA,TRBJ2-7,TRBV7-2,NA,CASSLVRYEQYF,TGTGCCAGCAGCTTAGTGAGGTACGAGCAGTACTTC
once,TRBJ2-1,TRBV28,TRBD2,CASSRTSGRRNEQFF,TGTGCCAGCAGTCGGACTAGCGGGAGGAGGAATGAGCAGTTCTTC
NA,TRBJ2-5,TRBV6-1,NA,CASSDYREETQYF,TGTGCCAGCAGTGATTACAGGGAAGAGACCCAGTACTTC
NA,TRBJ2-1,TRBV11-2,NA,CASSLDRTRADRSTYNEQFF,TGTGCCAGCAGCTTAGATCGAACCAGGGCCGATCGAAGTACCTACAATGAGCAGTTCTTC
NA,TRBJ1-6,TRBV7-2,TRBD1,CASSRDSPNSPLHF,TGTGCCAGCAGCCGGGACAGTCCGAATTCACCCCTCCACTTT
NA,TRBJ2-5,TRBV14,NA,CASSQKKDQQRMGYQETQYF,TGTGCCAGCAGCCAAAAAAAGGACCAACAGCGGATGGGTTACCAAGAGACCCAGTACTTC
NA,TRBJ2-5,TRBV25-1,TRBD2,CASSDPSGSRETQYF,TGTGCCAGCAGTGACCCTAGCGGGAGCAGAGAGACCCAGTACTTC
NA,TRBJ1-2,TRBV3-1/TRBV3-2,NA,CACYNGGSYGYTF,TGTGCCTGCTACAACGGGGGTTCCTATGGCTACACCTTC
NA,TRBJ1-5,TRBV28,NA,CASSPSRQPQHF,TGTGCCAGCAGTCCCTCGCGGCAGCCCCAGCATTTT
NA,TRBJ2-7,TRBV5-8,NA,CATTKTESYEQYF,TGTGCCACCACCAAGACAGAATCCTACGAGCAGTACTTC
once,TRBJ1-5,TRBV19,NA,CASNSGRNQPQHF,TGTGCCAGTAACTCAGGGCGCAATCAGCCCCAGCATTTT
NA,TRBJ1-4,TRBV30,NA,CAWMQGTNEKLFF,TGTGCCTGGATGCAGGGGACTAATGAAAAACTGTTTTTT
NA,TRBJ1-2,TRBV19,NA,CASSPGIDYGYTF,TGTGCCAGTAGCCCCGGGATTGACTATGGCTACACCTTC
NA,TRBJ1-2,TRBV27,NA,CAGWRGYGYTF,TGTGCCGGTTGGAGGGGCTATGGCTACACCTTC
NA,TRBJ1-2,TRBV4-1,NA,CASSQVGGRVNGYTF,TGCGCCAGCAGCCAAGTAGGAGGTAGGGTTAATGGCTACACCTTC
NA,TRBJ1-2,TRBV5-4,TRBD1,CASSQGGASYGYTF,TGTGCCAGCAGCCAGGGGGGCGCCAGCTATGGCTACACCTTC
NA,TRBJ2-5,TRBV29-1,TRBD2,CSVESASGRGETQYF,TGCAGCGTTGAATCTGCTAGCGGGAGAGGAGAGACCCAGTACTTC
NA,TRBJ1-5,TRBV19,NA,CASSPPPRGWEAYSNQPQHF,TGTGCCAGTAGTCCCCCCCCTCGGGGGTGGGAGGCTTATAGCAATCAGCCCCAGCATTTT
once,TRBJ2-2,TRBV4-3,TRBD2,CASSQAEAGGNTGELFF,TGCGCCAGCAGCCAAGCCGAAGCGGGAGGGAACACCGGGGAGCTGTTTTTT